These 27 T cell receptor beta chains came from one sample sequenced in a study of blood T cells in healthy people across ages (dated by TCRdb to the mid-2010s). Library preparation was by 5' RACE. The run used an Illumina HiSeq 2500. A second PCR of about 6 to 11 cycles was performed with a sample-barcoded 5' primer and a J-beta primer mix. TCRdb reprocessing: public reads trimmed at Q25 with fastp, clones called with MiXCR, in-frame beta chains kept. One record per CDR3 amino acid sequence lists the most common genes and DNA. This sample lists about 930,000 distinct CDR3 sequences; about 28% were detected once. The ten largest clones capture roughly 10% of the sample. The same sample was also studied in work on T cells of mothers and their children.

The sample comprised blood. All receptors derive from a woman aged 40 to 50 in good health.

In its sample, this clonotype was seen many times. The chain is built from TRBV7-8 and TRBJ2-5; D remains unclear. This CDR3 is 13 amino acids long. Germline CDR1 reads SGHVS; CDR2 reads FQNEAQ. The V gene lost 5 bases and the J gene lost 5 bases, with 12 bases spanning the gap. CDR3 residues: CASSPLGWETQYF. The CDR3 DNA follows: TGTGCCAGCAGCCCCCTTGGGTGGGAGACCCAGTACTTC.

J is TRBJ2-1 and V is TRBV29-1; D possibly corresponds to TRBD2 (6 bases). The CDR3 is 16 amino acids. V was trimmed by 6 bases and J by 13 bases, leaving 31 bases between them. Germline loops: CDR1 SQVTM, CDR2 ANQGSEA. In DNA, the CDR3 is TGCAGCGTGACTAGGACCGGTCTCGGATTCCAAGAGACTCAGTTCTTC. Translating it yields CSVTRTGLGFQETQFF.

This clonotype was recorded many times. The V and J genes are TRBV5-1 and TRBJ2-6; TRBD1 matches at 7 bases. The CDR3 contains 16 residues. Germline values: CDR1 SGHRS, CDR2 YFSETQ. The J segment lost 1 base and the V segment lost 2 bases, leaving 3 bases of the junction unmatched. The CDR3 sequence is CASSLQGWSGANVLTF. The CDR3 DNA follows: TGCGCCAGCAGCTTACAGGGGTGGTCTGGGGCCAACGTCCTGACTTTC.

This sequence joins TRBV6-1 and TRBJ1-1; the D gene is possibly TRBD1 (6 bases). Trimming left V 2 bases short and J 6 bases short, with 13 bases between. The length of the CDR3 is 14 residues. Germline CDR1 and CDR2: MNHNS and SASEGT. CDR3: CASSEQGRRAEAFF. CDR3 in DNA: TGTGCCAGCAGTGAACAGGGGAGGCGGGCTGAAGCTTTCTTT.

This clonotype showed up just a few times. The genes are TRBV7-9 and TRBJ1-2; weak D call: TRBD1 (6 bases). Deletions cut 5 bases from V and 0 bases from J, with 13 bases between. Germline V lookup: CDR1 SEHNR, CDR2 FQNEAQ (reference sequence). CDR3 length: 15 amino acids. The DNA for the CDR3 is TGTGCCAGCAGCCCTCGGACAGCCCCTAACTATGGCTACACCTTC. Its translation: CASSPRTAPNYGYTF.

Note on this clonotype: One base away lies a much larger clone, so this may be a sequencing read error. V gene TRBV7-2 combines with J gene TRBJ2-1, with 12 bases identical to TRBD2. CDR3 size: 18 residues. Per the germline V gene, CDR1 is SGHTA and CDR2 is FQGNSA. The CDR3, as DNA: TGTGCCGGCAGCCTCAAACTTTCTAGCGGGGGGGGCCATAATGAGCAGTTCTTC. Its translation: CAGSLKLSSGGGHNEQFF.

The chain joins TRBV7-8 to TRBJ2-1; no reliable D call. The V gene lost 1 base and the J gene lost 8 bases, with 9 bases spanning the gap. The CDR3 has 13 residues. Per germline, CDR1 SGHVS and CDR2 FQNEAQ. The DNA for the CDR3 is TGTGCCAGCAGCTTAGAAACGGCTGATGAGCAGTTCTTC. This gives the protein CASSLETADEQFF.

This chain links TRBV20-1 with TRBJ2-5; 7 bases match TRBD1. With 2 bases clipped from V and 5 bases from J, the junction kept 17 bases outside the gene matches. Germline CDR1 and CDR2: DFQATT and SNEGSKA (reference sequence). The CDR3 covers 17 residues. DNA for the CDR3: TGCAGTGCTAGACCATTCTCTTCCGGGACAGCCAGGGAGACCCAGTACTTC. Its translation is CSARPFSSGTARETQYF.

This clonotype was observed a few times. CDR3 loop: CASSPGGETEAFF. CDR3 nucleotides: TGTGCCAGCAGTCCTGGCGGGGAGACTGAAGCTTTCTTT. The chain recombines TRBV12-3 or TRBV12-4 with TRBJ1-1; D not resolved. Trimming cost V 5 bases and J 5 bases, with 12 bases left between them. The CDR3 has 13 residues.

V and J are TRBV7-2 and TRBJ2-2; 7 bases line up with TRBD1. The CDR3 is made up of 16 amino acids. The germline CDR1 and CDR2 sequences are SGHTA and FQGNSA. The V and J ends lost 4 bases and 2 bases, in that order; junction bases with no gene match: 7. The CDR3 region has the DNA TGTGCCAGCAGCTCACAGGGGTCCTTAAACACCGGGGAGCTGTTTTTT. Translating it yields CASSSQGSLNTGELFF.

V is TRBV7-8 and J is TRBJ2-5; 8 positions match TRBD1. The J segment lost 5 bases and the V segment lost 1 base, leaving 9 bases of the junction unmatched. The CDR3 is 16 residues long. Germline CDR1 and CDR2: SGHVS and FQNEAQ. The CDR3 DNA reads TGTGCCAGCAGCTTAGGCTTTCAGGGGGCGCGGGAGACCCAGTACTTC. Translating gives CASSLGFQGARETQYF.

This clonotype came up a few times. The chain recombines TRBV9 with TRBJ2-1, with TRBD2 matching 13 bases. The CDR3 contains 16 residues. CDR1 is SGDLS and CDR2 is YYNGEE in the germline V gene. V lost 3 bases to trimming and J lost 6 bases; unmatched junction nucleotides: 6. DNA of the CDR3: TGTGCCAGCAGCGGCACTAGCGGGGGGGCGGTCAATGAGCAGTTCTTC. It yields the protein CASSGTSGGAVNEQFF. Full variable domain (rest looked up from reference TRBV9 and TRBJ2-1): DSGVTQTPKHLITATGQRVTLRCSPRSGDLSVYWYQQSLDQGLQFLIQYYNGEERAKGNILERFSAQQFPDLHSELNLSSLELGDSALYFCASSGTSGGAVNEQFFGPGTRLTVL.

This clonotype was observed a few times. An end of the junction does not agree with germline; a read error may underlie this. The rearrangement joins TRBV7-9 to TRBJ2-7; 11 bases agree with TRBD2. The V gene's germline CDR1 is SEHNR and CDR2 FQNEAQ (reference sequence). The CDR3 extends over 16 amino acids. CDR3 region: CASSARLAGSSYKQYF. The CDR3 DNA reads TGTGCCAGCAGCGCCCGACTAGCGGGGAGCTCCTACAAGCAGTACTTC.

This clonotype was detected only a few times. This chain links TRBV13 with TRBJ1-3; D is uncertain. Germline values: CDR1 PRHDT, CDR2 FYEKMQ (reference sequence). The CDR3 extends over 17 amino acids. Trimming cost V 2 bases and J 0 bases, with 14 bases left between them. DNA for the CDR3: TGTGCCAGCAGCTTACTGGGTGGAGTTTACTCTGGAAACACCATATATTTT. This gives the protein CASSLLGGVYSGNTIYF.

This clonotype was detected only a few times. The genes are TRBV12-3 or TRBV12-4 and TRBJ1-4, with D hard to call. Trimming stripped 3 bases from V and 4 bases from J, with 9 bases between. This CDR3 region has 14 residues. The CDR3 bases are TGTGCCAGCAGTTTTGCAGGAAGTAATGAAAAACTGTTTTTT. Amino acids: CASSFAGSNEKLFF.

This clonotype was seen more than once but under ten times. The junction does not match germline at one end; this may be a read error. The chain carries TRBV4-1 and TRBJ2-6, with D tentatively TRBD1 (5 bases). The CDR3 totals 17 residues. Germline assignment: CDR1 MGHRA and CDR2 YSYEKL. DNA for the CDR3: TGCGCCAGCAGCCAAGATCCCCGAGGCTCTGGGGCCAACGTCCAGACTTTC. Protein sequence: CASSQDPRGSGANVQTF.

A word on this clonotype: Sequence at one end of the junction differs from germline and may be a read error. This chain links TRBV9 with TRBJ2-3; D perhaps matches TRBD1 (6 bases). This CDR3 is 13 amino acids long. Germline V gene sequence: CDR1 SGDLS, CDR2 YYNGEE. The CDR3: CVSSGQTVNTQYF. CDR3 DNA sequence: TGTGTCAGCAGCGGACAGACAGTGAATACGCAGTATTTT.

Note on this clonotype: It may be a read error: a sequence one base away is much more abundant. The chain recombines TRBV29-1 with TRBJ2-7; D perhaps matches TRBD1 (6 bases). Looked up from germline, CDR1 is SQVTM and CDR2 is ANQGSEA. The CDR3 is 13 amino acids. The ends were cut back, 7 bases at V and 3 bases at J, with 16 bases in the middle. The CDR3 sequence is CSGEVDSNYEQYF. CDR3 bases: TGCAGCGGTGAGGTGGACAGCAACTACGAGCAGTACTTC.

To note about this clonotype: Since a much larger clone is just one base distant, this may be a read error. V gene TRBV6-6 combines with J gene TRBJ2-1; D could derive from TRBD1 or TRBD2 (5 bases each). The CDR3 is 13 amino acids. Germline V gives CDR1 MNHNY, CDR2 SVGAGI (reference sequence). V was shortened by 8 bases and J by 2 bases, with 10 bases between the two germline ends. CDR3 in amino acids: CASRGGTYNEQFF. The CDR3, as DNA: TGTGCCAGCCGGGGCGGAACCTACAATGAGCAGTTCTTC.

The chain uses TRBV5-1 and TRBJ2-1; D is unclear. V gave up 1 base and J gave up 6 bases, with 8 bases separating them. CDR3 length: 13 amino acids. The germline V gene has CDR1 SGHRS and CDR2 YFSETQ. CDR3 amino acids: CASSLYRSNEQFF. For the CDR3, the DNA is TGCGCCAGCAGCTTGTACCGCAGCAATGAGCAGTTCTTC. The full variable domain, with the rest looked up from reference TRBV5-1 and TRBJ2-1, is KAGVTQTPRYLIKTRGQQVTLSCSPISGHRSVSWYQQTPGQGLQFLFEYFSETQRNKGNFPGRFSGRQFSNSRSEMNVSTLELGDSALYLCASSLYRSNEQFFGPGTRLTVL.

A single count supports this clonotype. It may be a read error: a sequence one base away is much more abundant. The V call is TRBV7-2, the J call TRBJ2-1, with D perhaps TRBD2 (6 bases). Per the germline V gene, CDR1 is SGHTA and CDR2 is FQGNSA. The CDR3 extends over 16 amino acids. V shed 4 bases and J shed 7 bases, with 20 bases lying between them. The DNA for the CDR3 is TGTGCCAGCAGCTCATCGCGGGACCCTGGAGGGAATGAGCAGTTCTTC. Protein: CASSSSRDPGGNEQFF. The variable domain in full, completed from reference TRBV7-2 and TRBJ2-1, reads GAGVSQSPSNKVTEKGKDVELRCDPISGHTALYWYRQSLGQGLEFLIYFQGNSAPDKSGLPSDRFSAERTGGSVSTLTIQRTQQEDSAVYLCASSSSRDPGGNEQFFGPGTRLTVL.

This clonotype was counted ten times or more. The chain couples TRBV15 to TRBJ2-1; D is perhaps TRBD1 or TRBD2 (6 bases each). The V gene lost 0 bases and the J gene lost 7 bases, with 10 bases spanning the gap. The CDR3 runs 14 residues. Per germline, CDR1 LNHNV and CDR2 YYDKDF (reference sequence). CDR3 sequence: CATSRDKGGNEQFF. For the CDR3, the DNA is TGTGCCACCAGCAGAGATAAAGGGGGGAATGAGCAGTTCTTC.

At least ten counts were recorded for this clonotype. The rearrangement joins TRBV5-1 to TRBJ2-7, with D maybe TRBD1 (6 bases). The CDR3 length is 15 residues. Germline values: CDR1 SGHRS, CDR2 YFSETQ. With 2 bases removed from V and 3 bases from J, the gap between germline ends came to 15 bases. For the CDR3, the DNA is TGCGCCAGCAGCTTTATAGGGGGTTTAAACTACGAGCAGTACTTC. Translating gives CASSFIGGLNYEQYF.

V gene TRBV15 combines with J gene TRBJ2-1, with 7 bases lining up with TRBD2. With 0 bases clipped from V and 0 bases from J, the junction kept 8 bases outside the gene matches. The germline V gene has CDR1 LNHNV and CDR2 YYDKDF (reference sequence). CDR3 length: 18 residues. The CDR3 is CATSRDLPGGSSYNEQFF. The CDR3 coding sequence is TGTGCCACCAGCAGAGATCTTCCCGGGGGGAGCTCCTACAATGAGCAGTTCTTC.

This clonotype was detected only a few times. The chain uses TRBV24-1 and TRBJ2-5; 11 bases line up with TRBD2. The V and J ends lost 5 bases and 4 bases, in that order; junction bases with no gene match: 5. The CDR3 is 15 residues long. The germline CDR1 and CDR2 sequences are KGHDR and SFDVKD. The CDR3 loop is CATSGPGTSGETQYF. Here the CDR3 DNA reads TGTGCCACCAGTGGCCCCGGGACTAGCGGAGAGACCCAGTACTTC.

The DNA for the CDR3 is TGTGCCAGCAGTTATCGCTCCGGGGGGCGCAGCCCAAATGAGCAGTTCTTC. It codes for CASSYRSGGRSPNEQFF. The chain is built from TRBV12-3 or TRBV12-4 and TRBJ2-1; perhaps TRBD2 as D (7 bases). This CDR3 is built from 17 residues. Trimming left V 4 bases short and J 7 bases short, with 23 bases between.

Regarding this clonotype: A read error is possible here, since a much larger clone lies one base away. The chain employs TRBV24-1 and TRBJ2-1, with no clear D. Trimming stripped 2 bases from V and 0 bases from J, with 10 bases between. This CDR3 spans 16 amino acids. CDR1 KGHDR and CDR2 SFDVKD come from the germline V gene. Written as DNA, the CDR3 is TGTGCCACCAGTGATTCGAGCTCCGGCTCCTACAATGAGCAGTTCTTC. Translating gives CATSDSSSGSYNEQFF.